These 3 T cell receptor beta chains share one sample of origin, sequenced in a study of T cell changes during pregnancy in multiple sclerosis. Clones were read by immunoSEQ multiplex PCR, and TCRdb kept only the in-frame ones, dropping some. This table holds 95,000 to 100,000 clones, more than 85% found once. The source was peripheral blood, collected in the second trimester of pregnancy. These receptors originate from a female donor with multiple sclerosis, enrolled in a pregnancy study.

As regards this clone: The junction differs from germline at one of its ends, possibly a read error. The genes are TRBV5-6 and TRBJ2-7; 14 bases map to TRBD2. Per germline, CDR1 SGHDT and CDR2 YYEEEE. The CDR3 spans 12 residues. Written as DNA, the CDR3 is TGTGCCAGCAGCCCGGGACTAGCGGGAGAATCCTTC. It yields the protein CASSPGLAGESF.

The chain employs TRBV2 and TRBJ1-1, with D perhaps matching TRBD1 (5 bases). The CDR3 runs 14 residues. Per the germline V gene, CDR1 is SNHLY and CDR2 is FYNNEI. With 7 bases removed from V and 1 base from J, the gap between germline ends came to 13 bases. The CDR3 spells CASIFRVQNTEAFF. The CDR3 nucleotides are TGTGCCAGCATATTCAGGGTACAGAACACTGAAGCTTTCTTT.

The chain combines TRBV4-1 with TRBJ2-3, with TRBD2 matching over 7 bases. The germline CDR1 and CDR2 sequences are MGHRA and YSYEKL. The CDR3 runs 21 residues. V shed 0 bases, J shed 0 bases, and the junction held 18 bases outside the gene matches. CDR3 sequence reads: CASSQDPPSRSSGPSTDTQYF. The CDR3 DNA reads TGCGCCAGCAGCCAAGATCCACCTTCCCGATCTAGCGGACCTAGCACAGATACGCAGTATTTT.